This T cell receptor beta chain is from a study of CD8+CD57+ T cells in acquired aplastic anemia. According to the study, genomic DNA was the template for TCR beta VDJ and CDR3 profiling. Using its own MiXCR run on the reads, TCRdb lists one record per CDR3 protein. The table has 250,000 to 300,000 distinct CDR3 sequences, approximately 60% seen once. Flow cytometry had shown expanded CD8+CD57+ cells in the patients chosen for sequencing. Deletions cut 5 bases from V and 0 bases from J, with 15 bases between. CDR3 size: 16 residues. The chain carries TRBV12-3 or TRBV12-4 and TRBJ2-3; a weak D match, TRBD1 (6 bases). The receptor's source is a human donor with aplastic anemia. Sequencing was carried out using sorted CD4+, CD8+, or CD8+CD57+ T cells (not recorded which) from PBMCs. CDR3 residues: CASSPSSGTSTDTQYF. CDR3 DNA: TGTGCCAGCAGTCCTTCTTCCGGGACAAGCACAGATACGCAGTATTTT.